Sequencing of this T cell receptor (beta chain) was carried out in a study of CD8+ T cells in alopecia areata. For the study at large: Treatment comprised oral tofacitinib, 5 to 10 mg twice daily, in treated patients. Treatment with tofacitinib (6 to 18 months) was followed by 6 months off drug.

The CDR3 runs to 14 residues. V gave up 0 bases and J gave up 8 bases, with 8 bases separating them. The germline V gene has CDR1 MNHEY and CDR2 SVGAGI. Overall study findings and caveats: Shared TCR sequences were less clear between patients than in mice, possibly partly from HLA diversity.

Alopecia areata patients provided lesional scalp punch biopsies and peripheral blood. This clone was detected only a few times. No antigen is known for it. Sequencing relied on a cDNA template that was reverse transcribed from extracted RNA. Generated by immunoSEQ multiplex PCR, the TCRdb table keeps only in-frame clones and is missing some. The sample lists around 250,000 clones; 67% were seen once. The receptor's source is a human donor with alopecia areata. V usage is TRBV6-5 and J usage is TRBJ1-6; tentatively, D is TRBD1 (5 bases). This specimen consisted of CD4+ T cells sorted from blood, obtained at week 0. The CDR3 DNA reads TGTGCCAGCAGTTACTCGATGGGGGATTCACCCCTCCACTTT. Protein: CASSYSMGDSPLHF.